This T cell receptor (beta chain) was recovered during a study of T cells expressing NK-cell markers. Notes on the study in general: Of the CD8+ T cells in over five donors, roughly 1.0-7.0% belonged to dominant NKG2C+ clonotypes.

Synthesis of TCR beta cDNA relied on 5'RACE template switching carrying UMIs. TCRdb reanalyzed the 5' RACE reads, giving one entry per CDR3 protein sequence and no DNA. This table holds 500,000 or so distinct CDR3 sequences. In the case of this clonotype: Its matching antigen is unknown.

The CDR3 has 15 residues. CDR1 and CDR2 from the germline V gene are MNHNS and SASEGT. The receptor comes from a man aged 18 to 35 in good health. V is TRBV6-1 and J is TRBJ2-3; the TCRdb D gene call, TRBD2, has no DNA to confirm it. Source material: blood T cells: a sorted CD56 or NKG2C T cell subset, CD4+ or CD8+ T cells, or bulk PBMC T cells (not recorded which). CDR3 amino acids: CASSRQGPSTDTQYF.